This section outlines one T cell receptor beta chain sequence together with its context. Produced via immunoSEQ multiplex PCR; TCRdb's table is partial and in-frame only. The sample records 60,000 to 70,000 clones, roughly four fifths being singletons. The CDR3 loop spans 12 amino acids. Looked up from germline, CDR1 is SNHLY and CDR2 is FYNNEI. Trimming shortened V by 6 bases and J by 7 bases, and 9 bases separated the two germline ends. This sample is drawn from a study of blood T cell repertoires in COVID-19. Sequences were obtained from peripheral blood. The V and J genes are TRBV2 and TRBJ2-2, with D possibly being TRBD1 (6 bases). The clonotype comes from a human donor in a cohort sampled during active COVID-19. CDR3 amino acids: CASRQGDGELFF. The DNA for the CDR3 is TGTGCCAGCAGACAGGGAGACGGGGAGCTGTTTTTT.